The 19 T cell receptor beta chains below were found in one sample sequenced in a study of blood T cells in healthy people across ages. Using a J-beta primer mix together with a sample-barcoded 5' primer, a second PCR was run for about 7 to 12 cycles. TCRdb re-called the 5' RACE reads with MiXCR, one entry per CDR3 protein. The data show 1.5 million to 2 million distinct CDR3 sequences, with about 50% seen just once and 2.1% held by the top ten. Specimen: blood. The receptors come from a woman in her thirties or forties in good health.

This clonotype appeared a few times. The chain combines TRBV6-1 with TRBJ2-4; possibly TRBD1 or TRBD2 for D (5 bases each). The CDR3 has 18 residues. CDR1 MNHNS and CDR2 SASEGT come from the germline V gene. Trimming left V 6 bases short and J 0 bases short, with 21 bases between. CDR3: CASSRGVGDGLAKNIQYF. CDR3 in DNA: TGTGCCAGCAGCCGAGGGGTGGGGGACGGGCTAGCCAAAAACATTCAGTACTTC.

This chain joins TRBV6-1 and TRBJ2-4; 7 bases agree with TRBD2. The V and J ends lost 11 bases and 0 bases, in that order; junction bases with no gene match: 4. Germline lookup yields CDR1 MNHNS and CDR2 SASEGT. CDR3 length: 13 residues. The CDR3 sequence is CAGGGIAKNIQYF. CDR3 DNA sequence: TGTGCCGGCGGGGGAATAGCCAAAAACATTCAGTACTTC.

The chain is built from TRBV5-1 and TRBJ2-5; 7 bases map to TRBD2. The CDR3 has 17 amino acids. CDR1 SGHRS and CDR2 YFSETQ come from the germline V gene. Trimming removed 0 bases from V and 1 base from J; junction bases left unmatched: 9. The CDR3 region has the DNA TGCGCCAGCAGCTTGGGGTTTGGCGGGGGTACCCAAGAGACCCAGTACTTC. This gives the protein CASSLGFGGGTQETQYF.

The gene calls are TRBV2 and TRBJ2-5; D gene unclear. Near its end, the DNA agrees better with TRBJ2-7, so the J call may be wrong. Germline V gene data show CDR1 as SNHLY and CDR2 as FYNNEI. The CDR3 has 14 residues. The CDR3 DNA reads as TGTGCCAGCAACGTGGGAACAGCGACCTACGAGCAGTACTTC. Translated: CASNVGTATYEQYF.

In its sample, this clonotype was seen a few times. The chain recombines TRBV29-1 with TRBJ2-3; 10 bases agree with TRBD1. The germline gives CDR1 SQVTM, CDR2 ANQGSEA. The CDR3 spans 12 residues. V was clipped by 7 bases and J by 3 bases; unmatched bases: 1. The CDR3 nucleotides are TGCAGCGGGGACAGGGGTACAGATACGCAGTATTTT. Translated: CSGDRGTDTQYF.

This clonotype has just a few counts. The chain couples TRBV7-9 to TRBJ2-1, with TRBD2 matching 8 bases. CDR1 and CDR2 from the germline V gene are SEHNR and FQNEAQ (reference sequence). The CDR3 has 15 amino acids. With V trimmed by 1 base and J by 8 bases, 7 bases remained unmatched. In DNA, the CDR3 is TGTGCCAGCAGCTTAGGGACTAGCAGGGTCGATGAGCAGTTCTTC. Translating it yields CASSLGTSRVDEQFF. Complete variable domain (other parts from reference TRBV7-9 and TRBJ2-1): DTGVSQNPRHKITKRGQNVTFRCDPISEHNRLYWYRQTLGQGPEFLTYFQNEAQLEKSRLLSDRFSAERPKGSFSTLEIQRTEQGDSAMYLCASSLGTSRVDEQFFGPGTRLTVL.

The gene calls are TRBV7-2 and TRBJ2-3; 7 nucleotides align to TRBD1. J was trimmed by 4 bases and V by 1 base; bases with no gene match: 5. The CDR3 consists of 15 residues. The V gene's germline CDR1 is SGHTA and CDR2 FQGNSA. The CDR3 bases are TGTGCCAGCAGCTTAGACAGGGGAAAACCAGATACGCAGTATTTT. Its translation: CASSLDRGKPDTQYF.

In regard to this clonotype: This is likely a read error, given that the CDR3 carries no conserved phenylalanine or tryptophan at its end. V usage is TRBV4-3 and J usage is TRBJ1-1, with a tentative D call TRBD1 (5 bases). The CDR3 contains 17 residues. CDR1 and CDR2 from the germline V gene are LGHNA and YSLEER. V lost 0 bases to trimming and J lost 1 base, with 15 bases between them. The CDR3 sequence is CASSQENLAGQNTEAFY. The CDR3 DNA reads as TGCGCCAGCAGCCAAGAGAACTTGGCGGGGCAGAACACTGAAGCTTTCTAT.

The chain joins TRBV5-4 to TRBJ2-7; 9 bases are a match to TRBD1. V lost 6 bases and J lost 5; bases outside the gene matches: 12. The CDR3 is 15 residues long. In germline, CDR1 is SGHNT, CDR2 YYREEE (reference sequence). The CDR3 sequence: CASKKAGTGIHEQYF. The CDR3 DNA is TGTGCCAGCAAAAAAGCCGGGACAGGGATCCACGAGCAGTACTTC.

This clonotype was counted between two and nine times. This chain links TRBV5-6 with TRBJ2-3; D ambiguous. The CDR3 spans 15 residues. V was trimmed by 2 bases and J by 1 base, leaving 11 bases between them. Per the germline V gene, CDR1 is SGHDT and CDR2 is YYEEEE. CDR3 amino acids: CASSFPSRGTDTQYF. In DNA form, the CDR3 reads TGTGCCAGCAGCTTCCCCAGCCGGGGCACAGATACGCAGTATTTT.

The rearrangement joins TRBV9 to TRBJ2-1; D remains unclear. The CDR3 covers 12 residues. Germline V lookup: CDR1 SGDLS, CDR2 YYNGEE. Trimming removed 4 bases from V and 6 bases from J, with 8 bases in between. The CDR3 here is CASSPSVNEQFF. The CDR3 DNA reads as TGTGCCAGCAGCCCTTCTGTCAATGAGCAGTTCTTC.

About this clonotype itself: A junction boundary mismatches the germline segment, possibly from a read error. The J gene is TRBJ2-7, the V gene TRBV7-9; D possibly uses TRBD1 or TRBD2 (5 bases each). The CDR3 sequence is 12 residues long. Germline V lookup: CDR1 SEHNR, CDR2 FQNEAQ (reference sequence). CDR3 residues: CASSPRGYAQYF. In DNA, the CDR3 is TGTGCCAGCAGCCCCCGGGGCTACGCGCAGTACTTC.

V and J are TRBV28 and TRBJ2-5; a possible D gene is TRBD2 (7 bases). Near its end, the DNA agrees better with TRBJ2-7, so the J call may be wrong. Germline loops: CDR1 MDHEN, CDR2 SYDVKM. The CDR3 covers 16 residues. The CDR3 spells CASSPAGASPSYEQYF. CDR3 coding DNA: TGTGCCAGCAGCCCCGCGGGGGCGTCACCATCTTACGAGCAGTACTTC.

V usage is TRBV4-2 and J usage is TRBJ2-3; D unresolved. The CDR3 totals 13 residues. CDR1 LGHNA and CDR2 YNFKEQ come from the germline V gene. Trimming stripped 0 bases from V and 10 bases from J, with 11 bases between. For the CDR3, the DNA is TGTGCCAGCAGCCAAGAAGTCTTCGATGCGCAGTATTTT. Its protein product is CASSQEVFDAQYF.

This clonotype showed up just once. The chain employs TRBV4-3 and TRBJ1-4, with 7 positions matching TRBD1. The CDR3 contains 18 residues. V lost 0 bases, J lost 6 bases, and 13 bases stayed unmatched. Germline V gene lookup returns CDR1 LGHNA and CDR2 YSLEER. The CDR3 protein is CASSQDRFGGGEDEKLFF. Here the CDR3 DNA reads TGCGCCAGCAGCCAAGATCGTTTTGGAGGGGGCGAGGATGAAAAACTGTTTTTT.

The chain uses TRBV24-1 and TRBJ2-7, with a tentative D call TRBD1 (5 bases). The CDR3 has 14 residues. Trimming pared 4 bases from V and 3 bases from J, leaving 12 bases between. The germline gives CDR1 KGHDR, CDR2 SFDVKD. CDR3 protein: CATSDRGHFYEQYF. The CDR3 nucleotides read TGTGCCACCAGTGACCGAGGACACTTCTACGAGCAGTACTTC.

The CDR3 DNA follows: TGTGCCAGCAGTACAGAGGTCGGCATTCAGTACTTC. Translating gives CASSTEVGIQYF. V and J are TRBV2 and TRBJ2-4; D is undetermined. CDR3 size: 12 residues. V shed 5 bases and J shed 9 bases, with 11 bases lying between them. CDR1 SNHLY and CDR2 FYNNEI come from the germline V gene.

This chain uses TRBV6-6 with TRBJ1-5; no clear D. CDR1 is MNHNY, CDR2 SVGAGI, per germline (reference sequence). Deletions cut 5 bases from V and 1 base from J, with 9 bases between. The CDR3 sequence is 14 residues long. DNA of the CDR3: TGTGCCAGCAGTCATGGACGGAGCAATCAGCCCCAGCATTTT. It specifies CASSHGRSNQPQHF.

A few counts support this clonotype. The chain joins TRBV5-6 to TRBJ1-2, with TRBD1 identical over 8 bases. Germline CDR1 is SGHDT and CDR2 is YYEEEE. The CDR3 consists of 17 residues. With V trimmed by 4 bases and J by 0 bases, 11 bases remained unmatched. The CDR3 reads CASSSRDRGPSNYGYTF. The CDR3 DNA reads TGTGCCAGCAGCAGCCGAGACAGGGGTCCCTCTAACTATGGCTACACCTTC.